The 4 T cell receptor beta chains reported below all come from one sample, sequenced in a study of Tregs in tolerant kidney transplant recipients. Method: immunoSEQ multiplex PCR; TCRdb's copy keeps in-frame clones and lacks some. This sample yields around 86,000 clones, of which over 75% are seen a single time; around 1.6% belongs to the top ten. The nonmyeloablative bone marrow transplants came from related graft donors, with transient mixed chimerism. Here the sequenced sample was CD4+ T cells from blood (PBMCs), taken 24 months after the transplant. The receptor source for this set is a human patient who received a combined kidney and bone marrow transplant. Part of the T cell pool may stem from the graft donor.

The V and J genes are TRBV25-1 and TRBJ2-3; D gene uncertain. Germline CDR1 MGHDK, CDR2 SYGVNS. This CDR3 is 13 amino acids long. Trimming shortened V by 1 base and J by 3 bases, and 5 bases separated the two germline ends. Here the CDR3 DNA reads TGTGCCAGCAGTGAATCCCAAACAGATACGCAGTATTTT. It yields the protein CASSESQTDTQYF.

V and J are TRBV7-9 and TRBJ1-1; TRBD1 agrees at 7 bases. Looked up from germline, CDR1 is SEHNR and CDR2 is FQNEAQ (reference sequence). The CDR3 extends over 15 amino acids. V trimming: 4 bases; J trimming: 0 bases; junction bases outside the gene matches: 5. In nucleotides, the CDR3 is TGTGCCAGCAGCTATCTGACAGGGATGAACACTGAAGCTTTCTTT. Translation: CASSYLTGMNTEAFF.

This chain joins TRBV28 and TRBJ1-5, with 8 nucleotides matching TRBD1. The trim removed 5 bases at V and 0 bases at J, leaving 9 bases unmatched. Germline CDR1 is MDHEN and CDR2 is SYDVKM. The length of the CDR3 is 17 residues. The CDR3 here is CASSIRTGRNSNQPQHF. CDR3 coding DNA: TGTGCCAGCAGTATCAGGACAGGGAGGAATAGCAATCAGCCCCAGCATTTT.

This clone was seen more than once but under ten times. This chain joins TRBV21-1 and TRBJ1-4. TRBV21-1 is reported as a pseudogene. The CDR3 covers 17 residues. CDR3 DNA sequence: TGTGCCAGCGGCCGGGGAGGGTTCGAAGTGACTAATGAAAAACTGTTTTTT. It codes for CASGRGGFEVTNEKLFF.